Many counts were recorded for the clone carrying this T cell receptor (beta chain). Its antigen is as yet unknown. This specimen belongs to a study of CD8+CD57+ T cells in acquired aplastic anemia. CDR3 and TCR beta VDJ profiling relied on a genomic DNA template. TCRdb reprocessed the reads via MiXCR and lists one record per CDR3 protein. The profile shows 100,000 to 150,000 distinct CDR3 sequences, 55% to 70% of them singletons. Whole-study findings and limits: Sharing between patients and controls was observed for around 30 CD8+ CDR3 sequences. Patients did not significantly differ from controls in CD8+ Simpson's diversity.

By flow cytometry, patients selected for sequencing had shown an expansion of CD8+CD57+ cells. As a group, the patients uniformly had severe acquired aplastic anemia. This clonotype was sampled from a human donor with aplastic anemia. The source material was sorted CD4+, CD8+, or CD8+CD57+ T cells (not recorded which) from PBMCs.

The CDR3 loop is CASSYGGDEAFF. The CDR3 DNA sequence: TGTGCCAGCAGCTATGGGGGGGATGAAGCTTTCTTT. The rearrangement uses TRBV12-3 or TRBV12-4 and TRBJ1-1, with D tentatively TRBD1 (5 bases). The CDR3 is 12 amino acids. The V end lost 6 bases, the J end lost 7 bases, and 12 bases lay between the germline ends.